The rows below give T cell receptor beta chains drawn from one sample of a study of CD8+ T cells in alopecia areata. Generated by immunoSEQ multiplex PCR, the TCRdb table keeps only in-frame clones and is missing some. Of over 150,000 clones in the sample, 50% to 65% were seen once. Here the sequenced sample was CD4+ T cells sorted from blood, taken at week 24, from a patient treated with tofacitinib. The source of these receptors is a human donor with alopecia areata. CDR3s leave out the opening cysteine and the closing phenylalanine or tryptophan. The D gene is left open where the match is weak.

CDR3 length	J gene	D gene	V gene	CDR3 protein
10	TRBJ2-5	NA	TRBV2	ASSETRGTQY
14	TRBJ2-1	NA	TRBV30	AWSAVGGLLGNEQF
12	TRBJ1-2	TRBD1	TRBV29-1	SVRRQGREMGYT
11	TRBJ2-4	TRBD2	TRBV27	ASSVREGNIQY
13	TRBJ1-3	NA	TRBV7-2	ASSLVAGSGNTIY
13	TRBJ1-1	NA	TRBV11-2	ASSTRPSTDTEAF
12	TRBJ2-7	NA	TRBV7-9	ASSLSNSAYEQY
16	TRBJ1-1	NA	TRBV4-1	ASSQDHNKGRVNTEAF
11	TRBJ2-2	NA	TRBV10-3	AISPIHTGELF
12	TRBJ1-2	NA	TRBV29-1	SAPTGRLNYGYT
10	TRBJ2-5	NA	TRBV29-1	SVEALQETQY
10	TRBJ2-4	TRBD1	TRBV15	ATSTWDSIQY
12	TRBJ2-7	NA	TRBV9	ASSPRGQGYEQY
10	TRBJ2-5	TRBD1	TRBV29-1	SVGTGQETQY
14	TRBJ1-2	NA	TRBV9	ASSVATPSANYGYT
10	TRBJ2-5	NA	TRBV7-9	ASSLVSGTQY
12	TRBJ1-2	NA	TRBV5-6	ASSLVADIYGYT
9	TRBJ1-2	NA	TRBV29-1	SVERGNGYT
16	TRBJ1-1	TRBD1	TRBV4-2	ASLSRGTGGGVNTEAF
11	TRBJ2-1	NA	TRBV12-5	ASAPGPPSEQF
10	TRBJ2-5	NA	TRBV25-1	ASRLGSETQY
10	TRBJ2-1	NA	TRBV2	ASSVSYNEQF
13	TRBJ1-1	NA	TRBV30	AWSLRGHANTEAF
12	TRBJ2-4	NA	TRBV29-1	SADSPGEGNIQY
11	TRBJ1-1	NA	TRBV29-1	SVERTMNTEAF
13	TRBJ2-2	TRBD1	TRBV23-1	ASRAGQGVDGELF
11	TRBJ2-5	NA	TRBV5-1	ASSYVDRETQY
12	TRBJ1-1	TRBD1	TRBV6-5	ASSSGQMNTEAF
14	TRBJ1-2	NA	TRBV9	ASTIGGQGNNYGYT
11	TRBJ2-7	NA	TRBV10-3	AISDLPSYEQY
15	TRBJ1-1	NA	TRBV4-1	ASSQDTATPPNTEAF
11	TRBJ2-2	NA	TRBV9	ASSVGPGGELF
12	TRBJ1-4	NA	TRBV5-6	ASSLGLGHEKLF
12	TRBJ2-2	NA	TRBV7-9	ASSLGTNTGELF
11	TRBJ1-2	NA	TRBV29-1	SVAGTGLEGYT
12	TRBJ2-5	TRBD1	TRBV29-1	SARKDRALETQY
12	TRBJ1-2	NA	TRBV18	ASSPPAGENGYT
15	TRBJ2-3	TRBD2	TRBV27	ASDPPSNGGGEDTQY
11	TRBJ1-6	NA	TRBV2	ASKRTYNSPLH
11	TRBJ1-1	NA	TRBV6-5	ASSYGQNTEAF
12	TRBJ1-2	TRBD1	TRBV11-2	ASSFSGTGVGYT
12	TRBJ2-2	NA	TRBV7-9	ASSLIGTTGELF
11	TRBJ2-5	NA	TRBV6-6	ASSGTPRETQY
12	TRBJ2-3	NA	TRBV15	ATSSPPGTDTQY
10	TRBJ1-6	NA	TRBV30	AWSVPGGPLH